Here is one T cell receptor beta chain with its context. Vbeta (60) and Jbeta (13) primers were used in the PCR. Method: immunoSEQ multiplex PCR; TCRdb's copy keeps in-frame clones and lacks some. The profile shows 150,000 to 200,000 clones, over 70% of them singletons. This sample is drawn from a study of cytomegalovirus exposure and HLA in healthy donors. This CDR3 is 15 amino acids long. Germline lookup yields CDR1 SGDLS and CDR2 YYNGEE. V was pared by 4 bases and J by 0 bases, with 14 bases between. This chain connects TRBV9 to TRBJ2-7, with D possibly being TRBD2 (6 bases). The sample taken for sequencing was PBMCs. The receptor's source is a boy younger than 10 in good health and CMV-seronegative. The CDR3 coding sequence is TGTGCCAGCAGCCCTCGGGACTTTAGCTCCTACGAGCAGTACTTC. Amino acids: CASSPRDFSSYEQYF.